These 16 T cell receptor beta chains were all obtained from the same sample, sequenced in a study of OX40 agonist ivuxolimab in advanced cancers. TCRdb keeps only in-frame clones here, not all; method: immunoSEQ multiplex PCR. The table records 21,000 or so clones, about 80% of them present only once. Source: CD4+ or CD8+ T cells sorted from blood, taken in a trial of the OX40 agonist ivuxolimab. The receptor source for this set is an adult with an advanced solid tumor such as melanoma, head and neck, liver or kidney cancer.

V and J are TRBV25-1 and TRBJ2-2; D possibly uses TRBD1 or TRBD2 (5 bases each). CDR1 is MGHDK, CDR2 SYGVNS, per germline. The CDR3 has 15 residues. Deletions cut 5 bases from V and 6 bases from J, with 16 bases between. The DNA of the CDR3 is TGTGCCAGCAGTCCAATGAGAGGGGTGGCCGGGGAGCTGTTTTTT. It codes for CASSPMRGVAGELFF.

CDR3 in DNA: TGCGCCAGCAGCTTGTATACCAACTATGGCTACACCTTC. Amino acids: CASSLYTNYGYTF. The rearrangement joins TRBV5-1 to TRBJ1-2; D not certain. This CDR3 is built from 13 residues. V lost 1 base, J lost 2 bases, and 6 bases lay in between. Germline V gives CDR1 SGHRS, CDR2 YFSETQ. The variable domain in full, completed from reference TRBV5-1 and TRBJ1-2, reads KAGVTQTPRYLIKTRGQQVTLSCSPISGHRSVSWYQQTPGQGLQFLFEYFSETQRNKGNFPGRFSGRQFSNSRSEMNVSTLELGDSALYLCASSLYTNYGYTFGSGTRLTVV.

This clone has just one count. J is TRBJ2-7 and V is TRBV30, with TRBD2 matching over 7 bases. This CDR3 region has 14 residues. With 2 bases clipped from V and 5 bases from J, the junction kept 9 bases outside the gene matches. The germline CDR1 and CDR2 sequences are GTSNPN and SVGIG (reference sequence). CDR3 sequence (DNA): TGTGCCTGGAGTAGACTAGCAGACTACCACGAGCAGTACTTC. The encoded protein is CAWSRLADYHEQYF.

Only one count was recorded for this clone. A read error may produce the germline difference seen at one junction end. The chain joins TRBV7-9 to TRBJ2-3, with a weak D call TRBD1 (5 bases). Germline V gene sequence: CDR1 SEHNR, CDR2 FQNEAQ (reference sequence). The CDR3 contains 14 residues. The CDR3 is CAGSQDTNTDTQYF. As DNA, the CDR3 is TGTGCCGGCAGCCAGGACACAAACACAGATACGCAGTATTTT.

Concerning this clone: Mismatch with germline at one junction end may stem from a read error. V is TRBV7-2 and J is TRBJ2-7; unclear D gene. The CDR3 loop spans 13 amino acids. From germline, CDR1 is SGHTA and CDR2 FQGNSA. The CDR3 region has the DNA TGCGCCAGCAGCCTTCAGAACCGGGACGAGCAGTACTTC. Encoded protein: CASSLQNRDEQYF.

The V and J genes are TRBV19 and TRBJ2-5; maybe TRBD2 (5 bases). V shed 10 bases and J shed 1 base, with 13 bases lying between them. Germline CDR1 and CDR2: LNHDA and SQIVND (reference sequence). The CDR3 is 13 residues long. The CDR3 coding sequence is TGTGCCACCTCACCGACTATCCAAGAGACCCAGTACTTC. Its protein is CATSPTIQETQYF. The variable domain in full, completed from reference TRBV19 and TRBJ2-5, reads DGGITQSPKYLFRKEGQNVTLSCEQNLNHDAMYWYRQDPGQGLRLIYYSQIVNDFQKGDIAEGYSVSREKKESFPLTVTSAQKNPTAFYLCATSPTIQETQYFGPGTRLLVL.

Details on this clone: The germline gene is not matched at one end of the junction; a read error may be the cause. The chain is built from TRBV11-2 and TRBJ2-3; TRBD2 aligns across 8 bases. Germline V gene data show CDR1 as SGHAT and CDR2 as FQNNGV. The CDR3 runs to 13 residues. This CDR3 is CASSLAVAGTQYF. The CDR3 nucleotides read TGTGCCAGCAGTTTAGCAGTAGCGGGAACGCAGTATTTT.

The V gene is TRBV6-6, the J gene TRBJ2-3, with D possibly matching TRBD1 (5 bases). The V gene's germline CDR1 is MNHNY and CDR2 SVGAGI (reference sequence). V was pared by 2 bases and J by 2 bases, with 8 bases between. The CDR3 consists of 14 residues. The CDR3 DNA reads as TGTGCCAGCAGTTACAGGGGTTTCACAGATACGCAGTATTTT. It yields the protein CASSYRGFTDTQYF.

J is TRBJ2-7 and V is TRBV7-9; tentatively, D is TRBD1 (6 bases). V lost 5 bases and J lost 3, with 11 bases in between. The CDR3 has 13 residues. The germline gives CDR1 SEHNR, CDR2 FQNEAQ (reference sequence). The CDR3 DNA reads as TGTGCCAGCAGCCCTGGACAGAACTACGAGCAGTACTTC. Translating gives CASSPGQNYEQYF.

As regards this clone: The sample holds other DNA sequences that translate to the same CDR3. This chain uses TRBV5-1 with TRBJ1-2; 10 bases are a match to TRBD1. V lost 4 bases, J lost 6 bases, and 3 bases stayed unmatched. CDR1 is SGHRS and CDR2 is YFSETQ in the germline V gene. This CDR3 is built from 13 residues. CDR3 loop: CASSIGTGDGYTF. The CDR3 nucleotides are TGCGCCAGCAGCATAGGGACAGGGGATGGCTACACCTTC.

The chain is built from TRBV28 and TRBJ1-2; no clear D. CDR1 and CDR2 (germline): MDHEN, SYDVKM. The CDR3 is 14 residues long. V dropped 3 bases and J dropped 1 base, with 9 bases sitting between them. The DNA of the CDR3 is TGTGCCAGCAGTTTGTGGCAACTTAACTATGGCTACACCTTC. Protein: CASSLWQLNYGYTF.

As for this clone: Compared with germline, one end of the junction differs, possibly owing to a read error. The chain's CDR3 is CASSLGPAAYNEQFF. CDR3 bases: TGTGCTAGCAGCTTAGGTCCAGCCGCCTACAATGAGCAGTTCTTC. The rearrangement links TRBV7-7 to TRBJ2-1; D call uncertain. The CDR3 loop spans 15 amino acids. Germline CDR1 is SSHAT and CDR2 is FNYEAQ (reference sequence).

The genes are TRBV6-5 and TRBJ2-3; D is undetermined. This CDR3 region has 13 residues. CDR1 and CDR2 (germline): MNHEY, SVGAGI. V lost 5 bases, J lost 0 bases, and 6 bases lay in between. CDR3 nucleotides: TGTGCCAGCAGTACCTATAGCACAGATACGCAGTATTTT. Amino acids: CASSTYSTDTQYF.

The chain recombines TRBV30 with TRBJ2-3; 8 bases map to TRBD2. The CDR3 length is 14 residues. The germline V gene encodes CDR1 GTSNPN and CDR2 SVGIG (reference sequence). The V segment lost 7 bases and the J segment 3 bases; nucleotides outside the gene matches: 9. CDR3 coding DNA: TGTGCCTCCACGGGGAGCGGGAGTACAGATACGCAGTATTTT. Residues: CASTGSGSTDTQYF.

The chain recombines TRBV5-1 with TRBJ2-2; D is ambiguous. Germline CDR1 reads SGHRS; CDR2 reads YFSETQ. The CDR3 runs to 14 residues. The germline V and J ends were trimmed by 7 bases and 2 bases, with 12 bases remaining between them. Here the CDR3 DNA reads TGCGCCAGCGCTCGGGTACTAAACACCGGGGAGCTGTTTTTT. This encodes CASARVLNTGELFF.

This chain's CDR3 is CASRIGSSYNEQFF. The CDR3 bases are TGTGCCAGCAGGATAGGAAGCTCCTACAATGAGCAGTTCTTC. The chain employs TRBV6-5 and TRBJ2-1; D is undetermined. There are 14 residues in the CDR3. CDR1 and CDR2 (germline): MNHEY, SVGAGI. Trimming took 6 bases from V and 0 from J, leaving 9 bases between them.